What follows are 3 T cell receptor beta chains derived from one specimen sequenced in a study of early T cells in non-severe SARS-CoV-2 infection. Each CDR3 protein gets one entry after TCRdb re-called the 5' RACE reads with MiXCR. The sample holds 40,000 to 50,000 distinct CDR3 sequences; 13% are singletons and the top ten take 9.5% to 13%. The specimen was whole blood. These TCRs come from an adult who was a healthcare worker with PCR-confirmed SARS-CoV-2 infection or an uninfected control (not recorded which).

This clonotype was observed at least ten times. This sequence joins TRBV7-3 and TRBJ2-3, with a weak D call TRBD1 (6 bases). Per germline, CDR1 SGHTA and CDR2 FQGTGA. The CDR3 is 14 amino acids. Trimming shortened V by 4 bases and J by 5 bases, and 13 bases separated the two germline ends. The DNA for the CDR3 is TGTGCCAGCAGCTCCCTGCAGGGGAAAGATACGCAGTATTTT. Translated, it gives CASSSLQGKDTQYF.

This clonotype was observed at least ten times. The chain recombines TRBV4-2 with TRBJ1-4; D possibly corresponds to TRBD1 (5 bases). CDR3 size: 16 residues. V was clipped by 0 bases and J by 5 bases, with 13 bases between them. Germline loops: CDR1 LGHNA, CDR2 YNFKEQ. The DNA of the CDR3 is TGTGCCAGCAGCCAAGATTCTGACAGCCTCAATGAAAAACTGTTTTTT. This translates into CASSQDSDSLNEKLFF.

The table lists this clonotype with many counts. The chain couples TRBV15 to TRBJ2-7; a weak D match, TRBD2 (6 bases). Per the germline V gene, CDR1 is LNHNV and CDR2 is YYDKDF (reference sequence). This CDR3 has 14 amino acids. Trimming stripped 5 bases from V and 2 bases from J, with 13 bases between. CDR3 nucleotide sequence: TGTGCCACCAGCCCCCACGGGAGAGCCTACGAGCAGTACTTC. As protein: CATSPHGRAYEQYF.